A single sample gave rise to the 2 T cell receptor beta chains below, sequenced in a study of blood T cells in healthy people across ages. Alongside a J-beta primer mix, a sample-barcoded 5' primer served in a second PCR lasting about 7 to 11 cycles. Via MiXCR, TCRdb re-called the 5' RACE reads, giving one row per CDR3 protein. In the table there are some 710,000 distinct CDR3 sequences, around a fifth of which are singletons. Sequences were obtained from blood. These receptors all come from a man between 65 and 85 years old in good health.

This clonotype was seen only a few times. The chain couples TRBV27 to TRBJ2-3, with TRBD2 as a possible D gene (5 bases). The ends were cut back, 8 bases at V and 2 bases at J, with 14 bases in the middle. The CDR3 runs 14 residues. Germline V CDR1 and CDR2: MNHEY, SMNVEV (reference sequence). The CDR3 reads CASGRGKFTDTQYF. CDR3 nucleotide sequence: TGTGCCAGCGGACGAGGGAAATTCACAGATACGCAGTATTTT.

The V gene is TRBV12-3 or TRBV12-4, the J gene TRBJ1-2, with D perhaps matching TRBD1 (6 bases). V dropped 6 bases and J dropped 6 bases, with 17 bases sitting between them. The length of the CDR3 is 14 residues. DNA of the CDR3: TGTGCCAGCAGACCATCTGACAGGTCGGATGGCTACACCTTC. Translating it yields CASRPSDRSDGYTF.